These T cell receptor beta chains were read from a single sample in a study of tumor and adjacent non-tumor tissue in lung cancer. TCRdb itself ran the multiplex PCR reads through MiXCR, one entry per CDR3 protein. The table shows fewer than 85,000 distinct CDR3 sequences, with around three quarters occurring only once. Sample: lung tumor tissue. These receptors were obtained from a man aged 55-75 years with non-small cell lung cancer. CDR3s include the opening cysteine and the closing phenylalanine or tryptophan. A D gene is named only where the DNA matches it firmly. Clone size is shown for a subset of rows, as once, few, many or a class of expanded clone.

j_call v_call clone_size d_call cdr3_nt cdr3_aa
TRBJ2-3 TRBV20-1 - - TGCAGTGCTAGACCTGAAACAGATACGCGATATTTT CSARPETDTRYF
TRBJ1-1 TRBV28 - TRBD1 TGTGCCAGCAGTTCAACTGCAGGGGGCTGGGACACTGAAGCTTTCTTT CASSSTAGGWDTEAFF
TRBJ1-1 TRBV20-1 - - TGCAGTGCTAGATTGACAGAGGGGTTTGGAACTTTCTTT CSARLTEGFGTFF
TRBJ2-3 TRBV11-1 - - TGTGCCAGCAACTCCCAGAGTTCAGATGCGCAGTATTTT CASNSQSSDAQYF
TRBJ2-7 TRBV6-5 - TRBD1 TGTGCTATCAGTTACAGCCGGGACAGTGGGCACTACTTC CAISYSRDSGHYF
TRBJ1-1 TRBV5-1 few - TGCGCCAGCAGCCTCCAGGGTAGTGCGAACACTGAAGCTTTCTTT CASSLQGSANTEAFF
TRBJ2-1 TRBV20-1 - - TGCAGTGCTAGAGATCATCTAGTGGATTACAGTGAGCAGTTCTTC CSARDHLVDYSEQFF
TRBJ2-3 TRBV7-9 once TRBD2 TGTGCCAGCAGCCTCGGGACTAACGGGAGGGCTACGCAATATTTT CASSLGTNGRATQYF
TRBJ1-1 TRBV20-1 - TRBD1 TGCAATACTAGAAGGACAGGGCTGATGAACACTGAAGCTTTCTTT CNTRRTGLMNTEAFF
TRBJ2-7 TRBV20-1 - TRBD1 TGCAGTCCCTCCATTCCGACAGGGAGAAACTACGAGCAGTACTTC CSPSIPTGRNYEQYF
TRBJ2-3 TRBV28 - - TGTGCCAGCACCCCCTCCGGCACAGATACACAGTATTTT CASTPSGTDTQYF
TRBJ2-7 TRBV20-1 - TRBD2 TGCAGTGTTAGTCTAGCGGGAGGACGTCAGGAGCAGTACTTC CSVSLAGGRQEQYF
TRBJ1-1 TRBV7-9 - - TGTGCCAGCAGCTTCCAGGATGGGAACACTGAAGCTTTCTTT CASSFQDGNTEAFF
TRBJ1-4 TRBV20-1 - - TGCAGTGATGGAAAGGGAGGAAGGATGAAAATGTTTTTT CSDGKGGRMKMFF
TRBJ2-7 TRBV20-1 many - TGCAGTGCTAGAGGGTTGGCCGAGCAGTACTTC CSARGLAEQYF